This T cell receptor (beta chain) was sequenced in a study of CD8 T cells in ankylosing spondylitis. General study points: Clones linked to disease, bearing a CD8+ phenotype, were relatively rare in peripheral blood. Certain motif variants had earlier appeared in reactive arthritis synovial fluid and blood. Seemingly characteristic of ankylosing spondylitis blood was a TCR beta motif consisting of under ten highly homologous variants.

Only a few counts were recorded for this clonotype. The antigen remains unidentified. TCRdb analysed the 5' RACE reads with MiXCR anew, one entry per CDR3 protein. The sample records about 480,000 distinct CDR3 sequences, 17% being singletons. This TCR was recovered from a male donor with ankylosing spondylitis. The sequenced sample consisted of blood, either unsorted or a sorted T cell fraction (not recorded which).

The CDR3 sequence: CASSTDFNYGYTF. The CDR3 DNA is TGTGCCAGCAGCACGGACTTTAACTATGGCTACACCTTC. The V call is TRBV7-9, the J call TRBJ1-2; D uncertain. CDR1 is SEHNR and CDR2 is FQNEAQ in the germline V gene (reference sequence). V was shortened by 5 bases and J by 1 base, with 8 bases between the two germline ends. The CDR3 contains 13 residues.